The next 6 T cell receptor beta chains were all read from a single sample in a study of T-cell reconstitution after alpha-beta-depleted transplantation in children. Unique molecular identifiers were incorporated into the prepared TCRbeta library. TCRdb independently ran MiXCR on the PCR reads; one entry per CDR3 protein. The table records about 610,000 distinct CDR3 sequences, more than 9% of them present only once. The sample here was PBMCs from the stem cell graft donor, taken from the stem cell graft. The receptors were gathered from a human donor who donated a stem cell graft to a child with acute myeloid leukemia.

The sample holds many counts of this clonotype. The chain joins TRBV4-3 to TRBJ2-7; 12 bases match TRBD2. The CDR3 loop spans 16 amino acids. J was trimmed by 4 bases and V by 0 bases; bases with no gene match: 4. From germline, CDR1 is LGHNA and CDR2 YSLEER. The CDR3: CASSQDRTSGIYEQYF. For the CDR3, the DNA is TGCGCCAGCAGCCAAGATCGGACTAGCGGGATTTACGAGCAGTACTTC.

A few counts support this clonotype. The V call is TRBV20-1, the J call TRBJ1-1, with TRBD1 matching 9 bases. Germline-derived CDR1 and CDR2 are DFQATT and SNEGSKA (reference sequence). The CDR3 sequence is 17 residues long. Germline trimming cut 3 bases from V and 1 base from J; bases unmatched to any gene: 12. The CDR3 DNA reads TGCAGTGCTAGGGGGGACAGGGTTTCGGCGGGGAACACTGAAGCTTTCTTT. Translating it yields CSARGDRVSAGNTEAFF.

CDR3 nucleotides: TGTGCCAGCTCACCAAGGCGGTCTAGCGGGATGGAGACCACAGATACGCAGTATTTT. The encoded protein is CASSPRRSSGMETTDTQYF. The rearrangement joins TRBV18 to TRBJ2-3, with TRBD2 identical over 9 bases. In germline, CDR1 is KGHSH, CDR2 LQKENI. This CDR3 is 19 amino acids long. With 2 bases clipped from V and 2 bases from J, the junction kept 14 bases outside the gene matches.

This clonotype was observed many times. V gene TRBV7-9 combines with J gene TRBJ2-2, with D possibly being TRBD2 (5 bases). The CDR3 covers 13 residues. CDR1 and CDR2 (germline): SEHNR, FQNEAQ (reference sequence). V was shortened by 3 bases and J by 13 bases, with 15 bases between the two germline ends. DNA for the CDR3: TGTGCCAGCAGCTTCGGTAGCGTCGGATCGCTGTTTTTT. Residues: CASSFGSVGSLFF.

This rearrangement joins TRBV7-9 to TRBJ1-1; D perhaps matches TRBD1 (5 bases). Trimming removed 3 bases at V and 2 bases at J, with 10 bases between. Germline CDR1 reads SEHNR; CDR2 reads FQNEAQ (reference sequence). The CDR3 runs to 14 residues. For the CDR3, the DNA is TGTGCCAGCAGCTTTCGGACAACCAACACTGAAGCTTTCTTT. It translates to CASSFRTTNTEAFF.

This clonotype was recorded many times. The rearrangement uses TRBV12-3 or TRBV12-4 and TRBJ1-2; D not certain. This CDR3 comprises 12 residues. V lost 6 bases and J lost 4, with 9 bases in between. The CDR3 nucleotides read TGTGCCAGCAGCGTCGACGGCTATGGCTACACCTTC. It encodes CASSVDGYGYTF.